The clone carrying this T cell receptor beta chain has just one count. Per the study methods: Amplification of reference gene primers was used by the study to estimate nucleated cell counts. Method: immunoSEQ multiplex PCR; TCRdb's copy keeps in-frame clones and lacks some. For V, J and clone size, that table is used; D and trimming come from the DNA. Among 150,000 to 200,000 clones listed, approximately 85% were seen once. The record originates from a study of blood T cell repertoires in COVID-19. Across the whole study: Acute-phase and convalescent COVID-19 samples originated in the United States, Italy and Spain. T cells, B-cell-depleted T cells, or PBMCs supplied cDNA or gDNA.

The CDR3 is 12 residues long. Trimming cost V 6 bases and J 7 bases; bases outside gene matches: 4. This chain links TRBV12-3 or TRBV12-4 with TRBJ1-2, with 8 positions matching TRBD1. The source is a man in his sixties with active or convalescent COVID-19. The sequencing input was peripheral blood. The CDR3 sequence: CASSQDRAGYTF. CDR3 nucleotide sequence: TGTGCCAGCAGCCAGGACAGGGCTGGCTACACCTTC.